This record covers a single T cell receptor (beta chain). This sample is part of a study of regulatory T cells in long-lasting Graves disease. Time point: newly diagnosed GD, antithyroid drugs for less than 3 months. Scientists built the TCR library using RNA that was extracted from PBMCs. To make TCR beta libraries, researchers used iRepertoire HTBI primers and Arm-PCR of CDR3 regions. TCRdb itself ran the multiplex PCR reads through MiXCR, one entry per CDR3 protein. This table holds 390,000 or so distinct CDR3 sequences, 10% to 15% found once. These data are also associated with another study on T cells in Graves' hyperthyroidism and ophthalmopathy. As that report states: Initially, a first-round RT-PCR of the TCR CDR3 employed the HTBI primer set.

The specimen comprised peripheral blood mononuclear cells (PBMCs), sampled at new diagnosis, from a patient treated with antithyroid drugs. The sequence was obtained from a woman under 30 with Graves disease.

The CDR3, as DNA: TGTGCCTCCGGCCTCCAAAGCACAGATACGCAGTATTTT. It specifies CASGLQSTDTQYF. The chain combines TRBV19 with TRBJ2-3; D is uncertain. The CDR3 loop spans 13 amino acids. V was pared by 11 bases and J by 0 bases, with 12 bases between. The germline V gene encodes CDR1 LNHDA and CDR2 SQIVND (reference sequence).